These 9 T cell receptor beta chains were all obtained from the same sample, sequenced in a study of Ad26.COV2.S vaccination and SARS-CoV-2 variants. Profiling relied on immunoSEQ multiplex PCR, and the TCRdb table lists in-frame clones only, not all of them. The sample has about 350,000 clones, roughly 89% seen once. Regarding treatment: 19 received Ad26.COV2.S at low or high dose, single or two shots; about 5 received placebo; per-sample allocation not given. It was on day 63 after the first vaccine or placebo injection that samples were taken. The sequences come from peripheral blood, collected in a trial of Ad26.COV2.S vaccine versus placebo. The source of these receptors is a person aged 18-65 years who received the Ad26.COV2.S COVID-19 vaccine or a placebo.

The V and J genes are TRBV19 and TRBJ2-3, with D tentatively TRBD2 (5 bases). Germline loops: CDR1 LNHDA, CDR2 SQIVND (reference sequence). V shed 4 bases and J shed 5 bases, with 13 bases lying between them. The CDR3 has 14 amino acids. CDR3 loop: CASSKEENGDTQYF. DNA of the CDR3: TGTGCCAGTAGTAAGGAGGAAAACGGAGATACGCAGTATTTT.

This rearrangement joins TRBV7-2 to TRBJ2-7; 9 bases match TRBD2. Germline V gene lookup returns CDR1 SGHTA and CDR2 FQGNSA. The ends lost 6 bases at V and 4 bases at J; junction bases unmatched: 16. The CDR3 runs 17 residues. CDR3 in amino acids: CASSISGRERGAYEQYF. The CDR3 DNA sequence: TGTGCCAGCAGTATTAGTGGGCGTGAGCGGGGGGCATACGAGCAGTACTTC.

The chain is built from TRBV7-9 and TRBJ1-5; weak D call: TRBD1 (5 bases). The CDR3 sequence is 14 residues long. The V gene's germline CDR1 is SEHNR and CDR2 FQNEAQ (reference sequence). V lost 3 bases and J lost 3, with 9 bases in between. The CDR3 region has the DNA TGTGCCAGCAGCTTCGGGGGGAACAATCAGCCCCAGCATTTT. Translation: CASSFGGNNQPQHF.

The rearrangement joins TRBV2 to TRBJ1-2; a weak D match, TRBD1 (5 bases). Trimming stripped 3 bases from V and 0 bases from J, with 17 bases between. Per the germline V gene, CDR1 is SNHLY and CDR2 is FYNNEI. The CDR3 contains 17 residues. CDR3 sequence: CASSDGDDSLPNYGYTF. Here the CDR3 DNA reads TGTGCCAGCAGTGATGGGGATGACAGCTTGCCTAACTATGGCTACACCTTC.

The chain links TRBV6-6 to TRBJ2-5; 8 bases line up with TRBD2. There are 15 residues in the CDR3. Germline assignment: CDR1 MNHNY and CDR2 SVGAGI (reference sequence). V shed 4 bases and J 6 bases; nucleotides not matched to a gene: 10. For the CDR3, the DNA is TGTGCCAGCAGTTTCTCACGGGGGGGCGGAAAGACCCAGTACTTC. It encodes CASSFSRGGGKTQYF.

A few counts support this clone. The gene calls are TRBV6-1 and TRBJ1-1; D gene ambiguous. Trimming left V 3 bases short and J 3 bases short, with 14 bases between. Germline CDR1 reads MNHNS; CDR2 reads SASEGT. The CDR3 is 15 amino acids. CDR3 amino acids: CASSEGWVGHTEAFF. The CDR3 coding sequence is TGTGCCAGCAGTGAGGGCTGGGTCGGGCACACTGAAGCTTTCTTT.

A single count supports this clone. The chain couples TRBV3-1 (or the pseudogene TRBV3-2) to TRBJ1-1; TRBD1 agrees at 7 bases. Germline V gene lookup returns CDR1 LGHDT and CDR2 YNNKEL (reference sequence). V trimming: 4 bases; J trimming: 8 bases; junction bases outside the gene matches: 1. This CDR3 has 11 residues. The CDR3 coding sequence is TGTGCCAGCAGCCTGGGACAGGAAGCTTTCTTT. It translates to CASSLGQEAFF.

V is TRBV7-9 and J is TRBJ2-1; 10 nucleotides agree with TRBD2. Germline loops: CDR1 SEHNR, CDR2 FQNEAQ (reference sequence). The CDR3 contains 16 residues. After removal of 1 base from V and 7 bases from J, the junction contained 7 bases not matched to a gene. The CDR3 protein is CASSLGGGLAANEQFF. Here the CDR3 DNA reads TGTGCCAGCAGCTTAGGGGGCGGACTAGCGGCAAATGAGCAGTTCTTC.

V is TRBV2 and J is TRBJ2-5, with D unclear. This CDR3 comprises 13 residues. V was pared by 6 bases and J by 5 bases, with 13 bases between. Per the germline V gene, CDR1 is SNHLY and CDR2 is FYNNEI. CDR3 loop: CASSLEHSETQYF. DNA for the CDR3: TGTGCCAGCAGCCTGGAACATTCCGAGACCCAGTACTTC. The whole variable domain, remainder taken from reference TRBV2 and TRBJ2-5, is EPEVTQTPSHQVTQMGQEVILRCVPISNHLYFYWYRQILGQKVEFLVSFYNNEISEKSEIFDDQFSVERPDGSNFTLKIRSTKLEDSAMYFCASSLEHSETQYFGPGTRLLVL.